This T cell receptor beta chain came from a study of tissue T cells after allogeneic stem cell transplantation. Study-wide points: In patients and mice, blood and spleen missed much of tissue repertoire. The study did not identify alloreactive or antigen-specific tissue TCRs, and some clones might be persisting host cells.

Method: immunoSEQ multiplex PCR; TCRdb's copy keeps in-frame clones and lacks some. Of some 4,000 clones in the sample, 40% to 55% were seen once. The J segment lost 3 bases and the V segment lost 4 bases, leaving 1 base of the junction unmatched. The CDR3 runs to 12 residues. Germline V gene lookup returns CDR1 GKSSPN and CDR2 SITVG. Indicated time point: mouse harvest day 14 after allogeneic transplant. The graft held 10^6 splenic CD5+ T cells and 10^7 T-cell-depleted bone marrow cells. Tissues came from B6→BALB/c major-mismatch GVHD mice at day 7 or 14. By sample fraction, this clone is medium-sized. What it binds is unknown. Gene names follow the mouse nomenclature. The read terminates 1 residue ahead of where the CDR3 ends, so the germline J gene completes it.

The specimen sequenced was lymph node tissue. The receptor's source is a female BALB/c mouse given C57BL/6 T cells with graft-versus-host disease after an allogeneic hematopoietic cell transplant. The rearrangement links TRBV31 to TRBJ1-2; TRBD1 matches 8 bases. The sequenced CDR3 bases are TGTGCCTGGACAGGGGGCCACTCCGACTACACC. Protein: CAWTGGHSDYT. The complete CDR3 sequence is CAWTGGHSDYTF.